The 4 T cell receptor beta chains in this list originate from one sample, sequenced in a study of identical twins. TCRdb redid the calling of the 5' RACE reads with MiXCR, one entry per CDR3 protein. The table includes 280,000 or so distinct CDR3 sequences, approximately 8.5% detected once. This sample was shared with a second study, whose subject was yellow fever vaccine responses in identical twins.

Input material: memory (CD45RO+) T cells sorted from blood. Receptors originate from a woman aged 18-29 years in good health.

This clonotype was recorded a few times. This chain connects TRBV10-1 to TRBJ1-4; D remains ambiguous. The germline V and J ends were trimmed by 9 bases and 0 bases, with 11 bases remaining between them. The V gene's germline CDR1 is WNHNN and CDR2 SYGVQD (reference sequence). This CDR3 comprises 14 residues. The CDR3 is CARIGDSTNEKLFF. In DNA, the CDR3 is TGCGCCAGAATTGGGGATTCAACTAATGAAAAACTGTTTTTT.

The chain is built from TRBV10-2 and TRBJ1-1; D call uncertain. Trimming removed 4 bases from V and 4 bases from J, with 10 bases in between. The germline gives CDR1 WSHSY, CDR2 SAAADI. The CDR3 sequence is 13 residues long. CDR3 residues: CASSVSEGTEAFF. The CDR3 DNA is TGCGCCAGCAGTGTATCGGAGGGCACTGAAGCTTTCTTT.

The chain employs TRBV10-3 and TRBJ2-3; no firm D call. Between the trimmed V and J ends, which lost 3 bases and 0 bases, there was a span of 13 bases. The CDR3 spans 16 residues. Germline CDR1 and CDR2: ENHRY and SYGVKD. CDR3 bases: TGTGCCATCAGTGATTCGACCGGATTTAGCACAGATACGCAGTATTTT. It specifies CAISDSTGFSTDTQYF.

This clonotype occurred a few times. V is TRBV12-3 or TRBV12-4 and J is TRBJ2-5; D gene unclear. This CDR3 has 14 residues. V lost 0 bases and J 2 bases, leaving 7 bases between the germline ends. This chain's CDR3 is CASSLAALQETQYF. The CDR3, as DNA: TGTGCCAGCAGTTTAGCGGCGTTACAAGAGACCCAGTACTTC.